A single sample gave rise to the 27 T cell receptor beta chains below, sequenced in a study of T cell responses to AZD1222 COVID-19 vaccine. TCRdb keeps only in-frame clones here, not all; method: immunoSEQ multiplex PCR. The repertoire has 110,000 or so clones, about 91% of them found once; the top ten carry around 6%. The material was peripheral blood, obtained 28 days after the second AZD1222 dose. The receptors originated from an adult who received the AZD1222 COVID-19 vaccine.

The rearrangement joins TRBV5-6 to TRBJ2-2, with 8 bases that match TRBD1. J gave up 4 bases and V 4 bases, and 3 bases lay outside the gene matches. The CDR3 covers 14 residues. Germline V lookup: CDR1 SGHDT, CDR2 YYEEEE. As DNA, the CDR3 is TGTGCCAGCAGCCCGGGACAGGTCACCGGGGAGCTGTTTTTT. Translation: CASSPGQVTGELFF.

The chain recombines TRBV19 with TRBJ1-2; D unresolved. Germline V gene data show CDR1 as LNHDA and CDR2 as SQIVND (reference sequence). The CDR3 is 12 amino acids. The V end lost 4 bases, the J end lost 10 bases, and 13 bases lay between the germline ends. The CDR3 DNA reads as TGTGCCAGTAGTAACGGCAGAATATCCTACACCTTC. Its protein is CASSNGRISYTF.

The table lists this clone with a few counts. The rearrangement uses TRBV27 and TRBJ2-7; 8 bases are a match to TRBD2. CDR3 length: 14 amino acids. Trimming cost V 9 bases and J 3 bases; bases outside gene matches: 10. CDR1 and CDR2 from the germline V gene are MNHEY and SMNVEV (reference sequence). Here the CDR3 reads CASGLAGPLYEQYF. CDR3 DNA: TGTGCCAGTGGCCTAGCGGGCCCCCTCTACGAGCAGTACTTC.

This clone has a single count. The chain links TRBV5-1 to TRBJ1-1; 8 positions match TRBD1. The CDR3 runs to 15 residues. Germline V CDR1 and CDR2: SGHRS, YFSETQ. V gave up 4 bases and J gave up 5 bases; unmatched junction bases: 10. CDR3 in DNA: TGCGCCAGCAGCCCGACGGGACAGGATTTAACTGAAGCTTTCTTT. Translating gives CASSPTGQDLTEAFF.

The V and J genes are TRBV10-1 and TRBJ1-3; D might be TRBD1 (6 bases). Germline CDR1 and CDR2: WNHNN and SYGVQD (reference sequence). The CDR3 runs 15 residues. Trimming left V 6 bases short and J 0 bases short, with 12 bases between. The CDR3 sequence is CASSETGSSGNTIYF. The CDR3, as DNA: TGCGCCAGCAGCGAAACAGGGAGCTCTGGAAACACCATATATTTT.

This sequence joins TRBV10-3 and TRBJ2-2; 11 bases are a match to TRBD2. V was clipped by 5 bases and J by 1 base; unmatched bases: 6. Germline values: CDR1 ENHRY, CDR2 SYGVKD. The CDR3 runs to 17 residues. Written as DNA, the CDR3 is TGTGCCATCAGTTCCTTCACTAGCGGGGGGAACACCGGGGAGCTGTTTTTT. Residues: CAISSFTSGGNTGELFF.

The CDR3 reads CASSEASSSGFNEKLFF. In nucleotides, the CDR3 is TGTGCCAGCAGTGAAGCCTCCTCTTCAGGGTTTAATGAAAAACTGTTTTTT. The V call is TRBV25-1, the J call TRBJ1-4; tentative D call: TRBD1 (5 bases). Germline V CDR1 and CDR2: MGHDK, SYGVNS. Trimming removed 2 bases at V and 4 bases at J, with 17 bases between. The length of the CDR3 is 17 residues.

This sequence joins TRBV19 and TRBJ1-6; no definite D call. The CDR3 spans 14 residues. Trimming removed 5 bases at V and 3 bases at J, with 8 bases between. The V gene's germline CDR1 is LNHDA and CDR2 SQIVND (reference sequence). The CDR3 sequence is CASSLQLYNSPLHF. CDR3 DNA sequence: TGTGCCAGTAGTCTACAGCTCTATAATTCACCCCTCCACTTT.

Written as DNA, the CDR3 is TGTGCCCGCGGGGGGGGGAGCTCCTATAATTCACCCCTCCACTTT. This codes for CARGGGSSYNSPLHF. This chain uses TRBV28 with TRBJ1-6, with D tentatively TRBD1 (5 bases). The CDR3 is 15 amino acids. Trimming pared 11 bases from V and 0 bases from J, leaving 14 bases between. CDR1 MDHEN and CDR2 SYDVKM come from the germline V gene.

The chain uses TRBV10-3 and TRBJ1-1, with D perhaps TRBD1 (5 bases). V shed 6 bases and J shed 6 bases, with 8 bases lying between them. CDR1 is ENHRY and CDR2 is SYGVKD in the germline V gene. CDR3 length: 11 amino acids. The CDR3 loop reads CAIRGTAEAFF. The DNA of the CDR3 is TGTGCCATCAGAGGGACGGCTGAAGCTTTCTTT.

This clone was observed a handful of times. The chain has TRBV9 and TRBJ2-5; 7 positions agree with TRBD1. Looked up from germline, CDR1 is SGDLS and CDR2 is YYNGEE. V was clipped by 0 bases and J by 2 bases; unmatched bases: 4. This CDR3 region has 15 residues. The CDR3 loop is CASSVAGTAQETQYF. DNA for the CDR3: TGTGCCAGCAGCGTAGCCGGGACAGCACAAGAGACCCAGTACTTC.

The chain uses TRBV5-5 and TRBJ2-2; 8 bases line up with TRBD1. Per the germline V gene, CDR1 is SGHKS and CDR2 is YYEKEE (reference sequence). V dropped 4 bases and J dropped 7; count of bases not matched to a gene: 9. The CDR3 extends over 15 amino acids. The chain's CDR3 is CASSTWTGQSGELFF. Written as DNA, the CDR3 is TGTGCCAGCAGCACATGGACAGGGCAAAGCGGGGAGCTGTTTTTT.

The chain carries TRBV6-5 and TRBJ2-7; D not resolved. Germline V lookup: CDR1 MNHEY, CDR2 SVGAGI. The germline V and J ends were trimmed by 2 bases and 3 bases, with 2 bases remaining between them. This CDR3 contains 11 residues. CDR3 sequence: CASSYNYEQYF. For the CDR3, the DNA is TGTGCCAGCAGTTACAACTACGAGCAGTACTTC.

This chain joins TRBV7-9 and TRBJ2-1; 8 bases fit TRBD1. CDR1 SEHNR and CDR2 FQNEAQ come from the germline V gene (reference sequence). V was clipped by 5 bases and J by 7 bases; unmatched bases: 7. This CDR3 is built from 14 residues. CDR3 coding DNA: TGTGCCAGCAGCCGATGGACAGGGTCAAATGAGCAGTTCTTC. It yields the protein CASSRWTGSNEQFF.

The J gene is TRBJ2-5, the V gene TRBV7-9, with D maybe TRBD1 (6 bases). The germline V gene has CDR1 SEHNR and CDR2 FQNEAQ (reference sequence). With 4 bases removed from V and 3 bases from J, the gap between germline ends came to 18 bases. The CDR3 is 16 amino acids. CDR3 amino acids: CASSSTKLNREETQYF. In DNA, the CDR3 is TGTGCCAGCAGCTCTACCAAACTTAACAGGGAAGAGACCCAGTACTTC.

The chain carries TRBV5-1 and TRBJ1-1; TRBD1 is a possible D gene (6 bases). V lost 2 bases and J 2 bases, leaving 16 bases between the germline ends. CDR1 SGHRS and CDR2 YFSETQ come from the germline V gene. The CDR3 length is 16 residues. The CDR3 bases are TGCGCCAGCAGCTTCTTGGGTTCGGGGGGCAACACTGAAGCTTTCTTT. This codes for CASSFLGSGGNTEAFF.

The chain links TRBV3-1 (or the pseudogene TRBV3-2) to TRBJ1-1; the D gene is possibly TRBD1 (5 bases). CDR1 and CDR2 (germline): LGHDT, YNNKEL (reference sequence). The CDR3 has 13 amino acids. The V end was cut by 0 bases, the J end by 6 bases, with 8 bases between. The CDR3 loop is CASSQDKGAEAFF. The CDR3 DNA sequence: TGTGCCAGCAGCCAAGATAAAGGGGCTGAAGCTTTCTTT.

The chain combines TRBV9 with TRBJ2-1; tentative D call: TRBD1 (5 bases). The CDR3 consists of 16 residues. V was cut by 2 bases and J by 7 bases, with 19 bases left in between. CDR1 SGDLS and CDR2 YYNGEE come from the germline V gene. In DNA form, the CDR3 reads TGTGCCAGCAGCGTCAGGGAAGGTCTTATTTGGAATGAGCAGTTCTTC. Amino acid sequence: CASSVREGLIWNEQFF.

This chain uses TRBV12-3 or TRBV12-4 with TRBJ2-7; D is uncertain. CDR3 size: 13 residues. The V end lost 5 bases, the J end lost 6 bases, and 14 bases lay between the germline ends. The CDR3 region is CASSIYTPAEQYF. The CDR3 coding sequence is TGTGCCAGCAGTATCTATACGCCTGCCGAGCAGTACTTC.

The J gene is TRBJ1-5, the V gene TRBV7-2, with 9 bases lining up with TRBD1. The junction had 2 bases not matched to a gene; V was cut back by 4 bases and J by 1 base. This CDR3 contains 15 residues. Germline lookup yields CDR1 SGHTA and CDR2 FQGNSA. The CDR3 DNA reads TGTGCCAGCAGCTCGGGACAGGGAAGCAATCAGCCCCAGCATTTT. It codes for CASSSGQGSNQPQHF.

The rearrangement links TRBV4-3 to TRBJ1-2; maybe TRBD1 (5 bases). Germline V gene sequence: CDR1 LGHNA, CDR2 YSLEER. The ends were cut back, 0 bases at V and 8 bases at J, with 10 bases in the middle. This CDR3 has 13 residues. The CDR3 DNA reads TGCGCCAGCAGCCAAGAATGGGGGATCGGCTACACCTTC. Translation gives CASSQEWGIGYTF.

V is TRBV6-2 or TRBV6-3 and J is TRBJ2-3, with D perhaps matching TRBD1 (5 bases). The CDR3 runs 15 residues. V was pared by 1 base and J by 4 bases, with 12 bases between. CDR1 is MNHEY, CDR2 SVGEGT, per germline. The CDR3 protein is CASSYWGRLSDTQYF. CDR3 coding DNA: TGTGCCAGCAGTTACTGGGGCAGACTCTCAGATACGCAGTATTTT.

V and J are TRBV19 and TRBJ2-7; D gene ambiguous. The CDR3 contains 12 residues. V dropped 6 bases and J dropped 5 bases, with 11 bases sitting between them. Germline values: CDR1 LNHDA, CDR2 SQIVND (reference sequence). CDR3 region: CASSKAGHEQYF. For the CDR3, the DNA is TGTGCCAGTAGCAAGGCCGGCCACGAGCAGTACTTC.

This clone was recorded once. The V call is TRBV7-9, the J call TRBJ1-2; no clear D gene. The CDR3 has 12 residues. CDR1 SEHNR and CDR2 FQNEAQ come from the germline V gene (reference sequence). Trimming took off 1 base at V and 6 bases at J, with 6 bases between the two ends. The CDR3 bases are TGTGCCAGCAGCTTAGTTATAGATGGCTACACCTTC. Translation: CASSLVIDGYTF.

This sequence joins TRBV27 and TRBJ1-2, with 11 bases matching TRBD1. There are 17 residues in the CDR3. Germline trimming cut 5 bases from V and 1 base from J; bases unmatched to any gene: 9. Per germline, CDR1 MNHEY and CDR2 SMNVEV (reference sequence). CDR3 in DNA: TGTGCCAGCAGTGATAGGACAGGGGGCCTCATTAACTATGGCTACACCTTC. It codes for CASSDRTGGLINYGYTF.

The rearrangement joins TRBV4-1 to TRBJ2-7; possibly TRBD2 for D (6 bases). The CDR3 loop spans 14 amino acids. V dropped 4 bases and J dropped 5 bases, with 15 bases sitting between them. Germline V gene data show CDR1 as MGHRA and CDR2 as YSYEKL. DNA for the CDR3: TGCGCCAGCAGCCGGAGGGCAGGGATGGACGAGCAGTACTTC. Translated, it gives CASSRRAGMDEQYF.

This clone was recorded only once. This chain uses TRBV10-3 with TRBJ1-1, with unresolved D. Germline V gives CDR1 ENHRY, CDR2 SYGVKD. Trimming removed 8 bases from V and 0 bases from J, with 13 bases in between. The length of the CDR3 is 14 residues. In DNA, the CDR3 is TGTGCCATCGGCCTGGGCGCAATGAACACTGAAGCTTTCTTT. This encodes CAIGLGAMNTEAFF.